The 29 T cell receptor beta chains reported below all come from one sample, sequenced in a study of T cell responses to AZD1222 COVID-19 vaccine. Profiling relied on immunoSEQ multiplex PCR, and the TCRdb table lists in-frame clones only, not all of them. The sample includes some 100,000 clones, less than 95% of them seen just once. Sequencing was performed on peripheral blood, taken on day 0 of AZD1222 vaccination. The source is an adult in good health.

The chain employs TRBV2 and TRBJ1-1; D unresolved. Germline CDR1 and CDR2: SNHLY and FYNNEI. The CDR3 spans 13 residues. The V end was cut by 7 bases, the J end by 0 bases, with 9 bases between. CDR3 bases: TGTGCCAGCACCGTTGGAGTGAACACTGAAGCTTTCTTT. Encoded protein: CASTVGVNTEAFF.

V is TRBV18 and J is TRBJ1-1; TRBD1 might be the D (5 bases). The germline CDR1 and CDR2 sequences are KGHSH and LQKENI. V was clipped by 0 bases and J by 1 base, with 21 bases between them. CDR3 size: 19 residues. CDR3 in amino acids: CASSPPGYQGAGQNTEAFF. The CDR3 coding sequence is TGTGCCAGCTCACCACCGGGGTACCAGGGTGCTGGGCAGAACACTGAAGCTTTCTTT.

The chain combines TRBV11-2 with TRBJ1-4; 7 bases map to TRBD1. Germline V gene lookup returns CDR1 SGHAT and CDR2 FQNNGV. V gave up 2 bases and J gave up 2 bases; unmatched junction bases: 2. The CDR3 has 15 amino acids. The CDR3 DNA follows: TGTGCCAGCAGCTTATGGGGACAGACTAATGAAAAACTGTTTTTT. Translated: CASSLWGQTNEKLFF.

The chain has TRBV27 and TRBJ1-6; D gene unclear. From germline, CDR1 is MNHEY and CDR2 SMNVEV (reference sequence). CDR3 size: 14 residues. V was trimmed by 3 bases and J by 7 bases, leaving 10 bases between them. In DNA, the CDR3 is TGTGCCAGCAGTTTGTGGGGTCCCAATTCACCCCTCCACTTT. This encodes CASSLWGPNSPLHF.

V and J are TRBV23-1 and TRBJ1-5, with D perhaps TRBD1 (6 bases). TRBV23-1 falls under the ORF class, with uncertain function. The CDR3 spans 20 residues. The V and J ends lost 1 base and 0 bases respectively, with 22 bases between them. The CDR3 DNA reads as TGCGCCAGCAGTCAATACCGTAGGTTCGGGACAAGTTATAGCAATCAGCCCCAGCATTTT. Translation: CASSQYRRFGTSYSNQPQHF.

The V call is TRBV30, the J call TRBJ1-5; maybe TRBD1 (5 bases). CDR1 is GTSNPN, CDR2 SVGIG, per germline (reference sequence). V was clipped by 0 bases and J by 4 bases, with 16 bases between them. The CDR3 runs 16 residues. The CDR3 DNA sequence: TGTGCCTGGAGTGTACCGAAGGATGGGGGAAATCAGCCCCAGCATTTT. Translation gives CAWSVPKDGGNQPQHF.

This clone occurred once. The rearrangement links TRBV4-2 to TRBJ2-7; 8 bases agree with TRBD1. The germline V gene has CDR1 LGHNA and CDR2 YNFKEQ. The CDR3 length is 15 residues. Germline trimming cut 0 bases from V and 4 bases from J; bases unmatched to any gene: 5. This CDR3 is CASSQEGQGAYEQYF. The CDR3 DNA sequence: TGTGCCAGCAGCCAAGAGGGGCAGGGGGCGTACGAGCAGTACTTC.

This chain uses TRBV28 with TRBJ1-6; D is undetermined. Germline V gene lookup returns CDR1 MDHEN and CDR2 SYDVKM. CDR3 length: 14 residues. V was cut by 3 bases and J by 5 bases, with 8 bases left in between. CDR3 sequence reads: CASSFEGDNSPLHF. The CDR3 DNA sequence: TGTGCCAGCAGTTTCGAAGGTGATAATTCACCCCTCCACTTT.

This rearrangement joins TRBV7-9 to TRBJ1-1; unclear D gene. Germline-derived CDR1 and CDR2 are SEHNR and FQNEAQ (reference sequence). The CDR3 contains 14 residues. V was clipped by 0 bases and J by 5 bases, with 10 bases between them. The CDR3 loop is CASSLALTGTEAFF. For the CDR3, the DNA is TGTGCCAGCAGCTTAGCGCTAACCGGGACTGAAGCTTTCTTT.

This rearrangement joins TRBV19 to TRBJ1-5; 7 bases are shared with TRBD1. The CDR3 extends over 13 amino acids. Per germline, CDR1 LNHDA and CDR2 SQIVND (reference sequence). The junction had 5 bases not matched to a gene; V was cut back by 5 bases and J by 7 bases. The CDR3 nucleotides read TGTGCCAGTAGTCCCGACAGGGACCAGCCCCAGCATTTT. It specifies CASSPDRDQPQHF. Looking up the rest from reference TRBV19 and TRBJ1-5 gives the full variable domain: DGGITQSPKYLFRKEGQNVTLSCEQNLNHDAMYWYRQDPGQGLRLIYYSQIVNDFQKGDIAEGYSVSREKKESFPLTVTSAQKNPTAFYLCASSPDRDQPQHFGDGTRLSIL.

The chain employs TRBV29-1 and TRBJ2-2; D remains ambiguous. Germline V gene data show CDR1 as SQVTM and CDR2 as ANQGSEA. V lost 4 bases, J lost 3 bases, and 6 bases lay in between. The CDR3 runs to 12 residues. The CDR3 DNA reads as TGCAGCGTTGCGAGCGACACCGGGGAGCTGTTTTTT. Its protein is CSVASDTGELFF.

The chain uses TRBV28 and TRBJ1-2; TRBD1 matches at 8 bases. Trimming took 4 bases from V and 4 from J; bases not matched to a gene: 8. The CDR3 has 15 amino acids. Germline CDR1 is MDHEN and CDR2 is SYDVKM. Written as DNA, the CDR3 is TGTGCCAGCAGTTCCGACAGGGGATCAATCTATGGCTACACCTTC. Its translation: CASSSDRGSIYGYTF.

The V and J genes are TRBV18 and TRBJ1-1; 7 bases map to TRBD1. Germline V gives CDR1 KGHSH, CDR2 LQKENI. The CDR3 extends over 15 amino acids. V was clipped by 4 bases and J by 2 bases; unmatched bases: 7. The CDR3 is CASSRGGQANTEAFF. The CDR3 nucleotides are TGTGCCAGCTCACGGGGAGGACAGGCTAACACTGAAGCTTTCTTT.

The chain carries TRBV7-9 and TRBJ1-2; possible D gene TRBD1, 6 bases. Trimming stripped 5 bases from V and 0 bases from J, with 16 bases between. The CDR3 sequence is 16 residues long. Germline assignment: CDR1 SEHNR and CDR2 FQNEAQ (reference sequence). In DNA form, the CDR3 reads TGTGCCAGCAGCCCGACGACAGGCGAAACTAACTATGGCTACACCTTC. This codes for CASSPTTGETNYGYTF. Combining the CDR3 with reference TRBV7-9 and TRBJ1-2 gives the whole variable domain DTGVSQNPRHKITKRGQNVTFRCDPISEHNRLYWYRQTLGQGPEFLTYFQNEAQLEKSRLLSDRFSAERPKGSFSTLEIQRTEQGDSAMYLCASSPTTGETNYGYTFGSGTRLTVV.

This sequence joins TRBV19 and TRBJ1-1; a possible D gene is TRBD1 (5 bases). The CDR3 sequence is 13 residues long. Germline-derived CDR1 and CDR2 are LNHDA and SQIVND (reference sequence). The V end lost 1 base, the J end lost 12 bases, and 15 bases lay between the germline ends. This CDR3 reads CASSIGAGTEPFF. Here the CDR3 DNA reads TGTGCCAGTAGTATAGGTGCAGGGACCGAGCCTTTCTTT.

The CDR3 protein is CATRTGFSDTQYF. DNA for the CDR3: TGTGCCACACGGACAGGTTTTTCAGATACGCAGTATTTT. The chain is built from TRBV28 and TRBJ2-3; 7 bases align to TRBD1. This CDR3 is 13 amino acids long. Germline V gene data show CDR1 as MDHEN and CDR2 as SYDVKM. V trimming: 10 bases; J trimming: 4 bases; junction bases outside the gene matches: 8.

In its sample, this clone was seen a few times. The chain links TRBV5-4 to TRBJ1-6; D may be TRBD1 (5 bases). CDR3 length: 14 residues. Germline CDR1 is SGHNT and CDR2 is YYREEE (reference sequence). Trimming removed 3 bases at V and 7 bases at J, with 11 bases between. CDR3 sequence (DNA): TGTGCCAGCAGCTCACGGGACGTCAATTCACCCCTCCACTTT. Its translation is CASSSRDVNSPLHF.

The chain links TRBV19 to TRBJ2-1, with D possibly being TRBD1 (6 bases). In germline, CDR1 is LNHDA, CDR2 SQIVND (reference sequence). This CDR3 spans 13 amino acids. The V gene lost 2 bases and the J gene lost 8 bases, with 10 bases spanning the gap. The CDR3 DNA follows: TGTGCCAGTAGTATAAGGGCAGGGGATGAGCAGTTCTTC. This encodes CASSIRAGDEQFF.

The V and J genes are TRBV29-1 and TRBJ1-2, with D possibly TRBD1 on 6 matching bases. The CDR3 has 12 amino acids. Per germline, CDR1 SQVTM and CDR2 ANQGSEA. The V and J ends lost 4 bases and 6 bases respectively, with 12 bases between them. The CDR3 bases are TGCAGCGTTGTGTACGGGGGGCATGGCTACACCTTC. It translates to CSVVYGGHGYTF.

J is TRBJ1-2 and V is TRBV2; 7 positions agree with TRBD1. Germline V gene sequence: CDR1 SNHLY, CDR2 FYNNEI. The CDR3 is 13 residues long. V trimming: 6 bases; J trimming: 7 bases; junction bases outside the gene matches: 8. CDR3 region: CASSDPGGGGYTF. The CDR3 DNA is TGTGCCAGCAGCGATCCAGGGGGTGGTGGCTACACCTTC.

This chain uses TRBV6-5 with TRBJ1-2; D gene ambiguous. V was cut by 5 bases and J by 8 bases, with 15 bases left in between. The CDR3 sequence is 13 residues long. CDR1 and CDR2 from the germline V gene are MNHEY and SVGAGI. The CDR3 region has the DNA TGTGCCAGCAGTCCCAGGTCAGGCACAGGCTACACCTTC. Translated: CASSPRSGTGYTF.

A few counts support this clone. The CDR3 loop is CASSYSDSSGSPLHF. The CDR3 DNA reads as TGTGCCAGCAGTTACTCTGACAGTAGCGGCTCACCCCTCCACTTT. V is TRBV6-5 and J is TRBJ1-6, with D possibly being TRBD1 (5 bases). Germline V lookup: CDR1 MNHEY, CDR2 SVGAGI. The CDR3 has 15 amino acids. Trimming stripped 0 bases from V and 10 bases from J, with 13 bases between.

The rearrangement joins TRBV28 to TRBJ1-1; D is possibly TRBD1 (6 bases). The V and J ends lost 6 bases and 5 bases respectively, with 10 bases between them. The CDR3 extends over 12 amino acids. Per the germline V gene, CDR1 is MDHEN and CDR2 is SYDVKM. The CDR3 DNA reads as TGTGCCAGCAGGGATCAGGGGACTGAAGCTTTCTTT. Its translation is CASRDQGTEAFF. The full variable domain, with the rest looked up from reference TRBV28 and TRBJ1-1, is DVKVTQSSRYLVKRTGEKVFLECVQDMDHENMFWYRQDPGLGLRLIYFSYDVKMKEKGDIPEGYSVSREKKERFSLILESASTNQTSMYLCASRDQGTEAFFGQGTRLTVV.

The rearrangement joins TRBV14 to TRBJ2-1; 11 bases map to TRBD2. The trim removed 4 bases at V and 9 bases at J, leaving 23 bases unmatched. This CDR3 spans 20 amino acids. The germline V gene has CDR1 SGHDN and CDR2 FVKESK. CDR3 DNA sequence: TGTGCCAGCAGCCCTGAGGCAAGAAGCATTAGCGGGGGGGCCGGTGGTGAGCAGTTCTTC. It translates to CASSPEARSISGGAGGEQFF.

The chain recombines TRBV11-3 with TRBJ1-6; D ambiguous. V was trimmed by 1 base and J by 10 bases, leaving 8 bases between them. Germline V gene lookup returns CDR1 SGHNT and CDR2 YENEEA. The CDR3 has 13 residues. The CDR3 region has the DNA TGTGCCAGCAGCTTAGGTGACCGCTCACCCCTCCACTTT. Translation: CASSLGDRSPLHF. Based on the CDR3 plus reference TRBV11-3 and TRBJ1-6, the full variable domain is EAGVVQSPRYKIIEKKQPVAFWCNPISGHNTLYWYLQNLGQGPELLIRYENEEAVDDSQLPKDRFSAERLKGVDSTLKIQPAELGDSAVYLCASSLGDRSPLHFGNGTRLTVT.

The J gene is TRBJ2-7, the V gene TRBV30; D possibly corresponds to TRBD1 (5 bases). The CDR3 spans 12 residues. V was trimmed by 4 bases and J by 6 bases, leaving 13 bases between them. CDR1 and CDR2 (germline): GTSNPN, SVGIG (reference sequence). The chain's CDR3 is CAWKGSPIEQYF. CDR3 nucleotide sequence: TGTGCCTGGAAGGGGTCCCCTATCGAGCAGTACTTC.

About this clone: A far larger clone is off by one base, so a read error is likely. Other DNA sequences within the sample encode an identical CDR3. The rearrangement links TRBV5-4 to TRBJ2-5, with unresolved D. The CDR3 extends over 12 amino acids. Germline V gives CDR1 SGHNT, CDR2 YYREEE (reference sequence). The V end was cut by 1 base, the J end by 5 bases, with 6 bases between. The CDR3 sequence: CASSLSGETQYF. In nucleotides, the CDR3 is TGTGCCAGCAGCTTGTCTGGGGAGACCCAGTACTTC.

The CDR3, as DNA: TGTGCCAGCAGCTCGGGGGGTGGGGCCATGGGCTATGGCTACACCTTC. Translated: CASSSGGGAMGYGYTF. The rearrangement joins TRBV5-4 to TRBJ1-2, with D tentatively TRBD1 (5 bases). Trimming stripped 3 bases from V and 4 bases from J, with 19 bases between. Germline V gene lookup returns CDR1 SGHNT and CDR2 YYREEE (reference sequence). The CDR3 spans 16 residues.

The chain has TRBV5-1 and TRBJ2-1; no firm D call. There are 15 residues in the CDR3. V was pared by 5 bases and J by 0 bases, with 12 bases between. Germline V CDR1 and CDR2: SGHRS, YFSETQ. The CDR3, as DNA: TGCGCCAGCAGACGCGGTCAGTCCTCCTACAATGAGCAGTTCTTC. This translates into CASRRGQSSYNEQFF.